This T cell receptor (beta chain) appears in the sequencing data of a study of quantifying T cell responses using KT2 cells. Study details: TCR alpha and beta constant-region primers primed reverse transcription of RNA. A predetermined fluorescence threshold ended the second PCR, run as a qPCR.

Known numbers of the T cell clone KT2 were added to PBMC. Broader study findings: At about one KT2 cell per 100,000 PBMC, KT2 sequences were still detected.

The cDNA 3' end received a ligated oligonucleotide with a UMI. An equimolar mix of RC1.1 and RC1.2 primed the beta chain across TRBC1 and TRBC2. TCRdb recomputed calls from the UMI-ligation and nested PCR reads with MiXCR, one row per CDR3 protein. This sample carries just under 50,000 distinct CDR3 sequences, 11% of them seen once, and the ten largest clones take less than 11%. Note on this clonotype: Its antigen remains unidentified.

J lost 9 bases, V lost 2 bases, and 11 bases had no gene match. Germline V lookup: CDR1 MRHNA, CDR2 SNTAGT. The CDR3 length is 16 residues. Sequences were obtained from PBMCs spiked with cells of the T cell clone KT2. The gene calls are TRBV6-4 and TRBJ2-1; TRBD2 agrees at 9 bases. The clonotype originates from a human donor. Here the CDR3 DNA reads TGTGCCAGCAGTGACAAGCAGCGGGGGGCCCCAGTTGAGCAGTTCTTC. It codes for CASSDKQRGAPVEQFF.